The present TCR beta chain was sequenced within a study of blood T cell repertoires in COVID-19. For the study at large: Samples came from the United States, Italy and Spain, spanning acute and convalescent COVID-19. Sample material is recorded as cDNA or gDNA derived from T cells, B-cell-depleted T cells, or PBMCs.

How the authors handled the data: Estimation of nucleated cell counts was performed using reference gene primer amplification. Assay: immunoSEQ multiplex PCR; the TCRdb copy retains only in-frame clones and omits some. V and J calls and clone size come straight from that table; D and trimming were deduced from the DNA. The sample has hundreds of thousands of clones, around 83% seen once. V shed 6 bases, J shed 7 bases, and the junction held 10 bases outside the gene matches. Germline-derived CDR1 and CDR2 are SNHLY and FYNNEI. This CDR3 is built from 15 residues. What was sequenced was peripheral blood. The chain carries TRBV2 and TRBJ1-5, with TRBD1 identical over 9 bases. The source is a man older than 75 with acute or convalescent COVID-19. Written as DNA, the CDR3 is TGTGCCAGCAGGGGCGGAACAGGGGGCTGGCAGCCCCAGCATTTT. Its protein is CASRGGTGGWQPQHF.